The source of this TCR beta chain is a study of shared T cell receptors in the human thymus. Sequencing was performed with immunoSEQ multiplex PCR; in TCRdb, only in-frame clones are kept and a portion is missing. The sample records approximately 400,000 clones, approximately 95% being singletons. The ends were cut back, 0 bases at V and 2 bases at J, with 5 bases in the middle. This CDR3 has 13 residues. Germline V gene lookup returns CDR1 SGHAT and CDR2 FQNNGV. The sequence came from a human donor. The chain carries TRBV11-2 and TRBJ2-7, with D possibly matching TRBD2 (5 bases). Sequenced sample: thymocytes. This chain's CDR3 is CASSLERAYEQYF. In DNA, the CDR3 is TGTGCCAGCAGCTTAGAGAGGGCCTACGAGCAGTACTTC.